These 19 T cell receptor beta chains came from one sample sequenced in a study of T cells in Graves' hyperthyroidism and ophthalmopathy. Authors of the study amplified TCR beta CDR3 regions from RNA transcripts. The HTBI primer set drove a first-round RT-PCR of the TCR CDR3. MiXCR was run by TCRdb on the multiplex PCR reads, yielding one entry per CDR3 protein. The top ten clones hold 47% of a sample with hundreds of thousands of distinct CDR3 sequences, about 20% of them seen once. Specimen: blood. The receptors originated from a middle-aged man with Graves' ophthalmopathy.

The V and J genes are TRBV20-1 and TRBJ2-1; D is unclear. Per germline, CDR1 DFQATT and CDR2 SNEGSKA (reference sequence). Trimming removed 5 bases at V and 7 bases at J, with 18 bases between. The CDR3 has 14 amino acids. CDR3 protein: CSALEFSGRNEQFF. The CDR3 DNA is TGCAGTGCTCTTGAGTTTTCGGGTAGGAATGAGCAGTTCTTC.

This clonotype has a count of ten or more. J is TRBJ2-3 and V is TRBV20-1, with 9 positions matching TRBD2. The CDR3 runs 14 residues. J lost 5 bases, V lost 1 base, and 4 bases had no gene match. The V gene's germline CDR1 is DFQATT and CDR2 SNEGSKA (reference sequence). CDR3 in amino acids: CSARVAGGRDTQYF. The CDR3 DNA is TGCAGTGCTAGAGTCGCGGGGGGGCGAGATACGCAGTATTTT.

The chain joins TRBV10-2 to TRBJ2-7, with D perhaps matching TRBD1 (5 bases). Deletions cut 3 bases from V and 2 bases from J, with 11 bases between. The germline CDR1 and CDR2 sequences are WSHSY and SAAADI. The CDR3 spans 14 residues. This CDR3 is CASSDLQGPYEQYF. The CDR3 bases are TGCGCCAGCAGTGATCTGCAGGGCCCCTACGAGCAGTACTTC.

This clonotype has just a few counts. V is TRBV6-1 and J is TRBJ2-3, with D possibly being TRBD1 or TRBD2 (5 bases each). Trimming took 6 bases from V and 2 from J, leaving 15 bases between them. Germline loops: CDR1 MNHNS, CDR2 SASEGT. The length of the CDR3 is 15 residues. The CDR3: CASSPGRGATDTQYF. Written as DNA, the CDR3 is TGTGCCAGCAGCCCAGGGAGAGGGGCCACAGATACGCAGTATTTT.

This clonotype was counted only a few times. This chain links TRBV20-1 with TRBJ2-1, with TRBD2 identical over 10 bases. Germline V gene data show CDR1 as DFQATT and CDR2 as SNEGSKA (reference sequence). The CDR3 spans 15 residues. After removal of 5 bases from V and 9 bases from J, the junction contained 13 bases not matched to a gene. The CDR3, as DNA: TGCAGTGCTGCTTTCTCTAGCGGGAGCCCTAGTGAGCAGTTCTTC. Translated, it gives CSAAFSSGSPSEQFF.

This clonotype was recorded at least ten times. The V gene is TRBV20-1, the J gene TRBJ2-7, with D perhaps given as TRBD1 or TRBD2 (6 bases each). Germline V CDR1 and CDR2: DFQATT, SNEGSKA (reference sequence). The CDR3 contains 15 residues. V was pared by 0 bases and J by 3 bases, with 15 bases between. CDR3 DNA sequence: TGCAGTGCTAGAGAGGAGGGGGGCGCATTCTACGAGCAGTACTTC. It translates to CSAREEGGAFYEQYF.

This chain's CDR3 is CAISESIGGSNTGELFF. The CDR3 nucleotides read TGTGCCATCAGTGAGTCGATAGGCGGGAGTAACACCGGGGAGCTGTTTTTT. V gene TRBV10-3 combines with J gene TRBJ2-2; TRBD2 matches at 7 bases. V was clipped by 0 bases and J by 2 bases; unmatched bases: 6. The CDR3 runs 17 residues. Germline V gives CDR1 ENHRY, CDR2 SYGVKD.

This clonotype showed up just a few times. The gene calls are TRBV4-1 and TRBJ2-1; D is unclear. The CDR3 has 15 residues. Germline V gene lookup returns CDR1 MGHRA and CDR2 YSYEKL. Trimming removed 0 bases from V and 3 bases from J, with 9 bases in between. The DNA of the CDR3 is TGCGCCAGCAGCCAAGATCGTCCCAGCTACAATGAGCAGTTCTTC. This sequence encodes CASSQDRPSYNEQFF.

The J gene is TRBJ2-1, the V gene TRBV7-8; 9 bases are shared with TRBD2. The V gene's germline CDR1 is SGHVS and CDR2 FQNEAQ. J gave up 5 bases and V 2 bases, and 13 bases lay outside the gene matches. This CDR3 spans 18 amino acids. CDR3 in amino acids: CASSLPGTAGGKHNEQFF. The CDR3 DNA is TGTGCCAGCAGCTTACCGGGAACGGCGGGAGGGAAGCACAATGAGCAGTTCTTC.

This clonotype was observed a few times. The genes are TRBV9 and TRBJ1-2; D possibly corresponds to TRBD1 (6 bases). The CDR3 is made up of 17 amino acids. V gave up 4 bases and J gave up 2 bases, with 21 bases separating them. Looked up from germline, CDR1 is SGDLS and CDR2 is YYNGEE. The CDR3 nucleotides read TGTGCCAGCAGCTTACGACAGGACCCCGTGGGGAACTATGGCTACACCTTC. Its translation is CASSLRQDPVGNYGYTF.

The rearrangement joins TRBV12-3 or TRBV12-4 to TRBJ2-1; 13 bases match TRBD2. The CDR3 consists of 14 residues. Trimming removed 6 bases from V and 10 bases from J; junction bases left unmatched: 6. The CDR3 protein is CASRIPGLAGEQFF. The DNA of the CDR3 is TGTGCCAGCAGAATTCCGGGACTAGCGGGAGAGCAGTTCTTC.

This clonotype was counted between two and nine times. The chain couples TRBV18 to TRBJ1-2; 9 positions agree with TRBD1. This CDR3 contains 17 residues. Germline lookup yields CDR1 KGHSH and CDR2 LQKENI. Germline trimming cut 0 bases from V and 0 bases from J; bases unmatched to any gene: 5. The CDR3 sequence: CASSPPRGQGTNYGYTF. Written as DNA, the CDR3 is TGTGCCAGCTCACCACCGCGCGGACAGGGGACTAACTATGGCTACACCTTC.

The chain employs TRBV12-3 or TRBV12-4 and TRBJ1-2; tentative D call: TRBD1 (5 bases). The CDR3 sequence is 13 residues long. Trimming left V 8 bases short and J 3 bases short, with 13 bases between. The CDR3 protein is CASGEGTHYGYTF. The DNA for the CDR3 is TGTGCCAGCGGGGAGGGGACTCACTATGGCTACACCTTC.

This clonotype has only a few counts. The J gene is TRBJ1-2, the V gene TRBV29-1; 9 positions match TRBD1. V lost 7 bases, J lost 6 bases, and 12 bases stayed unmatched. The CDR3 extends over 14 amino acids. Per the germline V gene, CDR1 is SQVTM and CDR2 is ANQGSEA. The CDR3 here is CSGGQGQGSDGYTF. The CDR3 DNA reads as TGCAGCGGAGGACAGGGACAGGGCTCGGATGGCTACACCTTC.

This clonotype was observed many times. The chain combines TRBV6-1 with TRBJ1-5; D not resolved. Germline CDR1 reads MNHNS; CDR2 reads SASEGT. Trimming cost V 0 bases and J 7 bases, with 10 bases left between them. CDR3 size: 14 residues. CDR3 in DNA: TGTGCCAGCAGTGAAGCAAGGTCGGGACAGCCCCAGCATTTT. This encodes CASSEARSGQPQHF.

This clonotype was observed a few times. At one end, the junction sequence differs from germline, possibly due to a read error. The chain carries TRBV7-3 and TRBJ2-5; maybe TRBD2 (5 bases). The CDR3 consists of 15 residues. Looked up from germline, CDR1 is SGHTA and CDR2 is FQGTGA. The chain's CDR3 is CAGSLSSLPKETQYF. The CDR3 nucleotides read TGTGCCGGCAGCTTGTCTAGCCTGCCCAAAGAGACCCAGTACTTC.

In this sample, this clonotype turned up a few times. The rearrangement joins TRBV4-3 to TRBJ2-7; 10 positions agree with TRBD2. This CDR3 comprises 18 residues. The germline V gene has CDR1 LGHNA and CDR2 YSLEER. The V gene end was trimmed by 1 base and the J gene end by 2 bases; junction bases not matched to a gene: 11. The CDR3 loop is CASSQVLAGGVTAYEQYF. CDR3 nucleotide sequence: TGCGCCAGCAGCCAAGTCTTAGCGGGAGGCGTGACGGCCTACGAGCAGTACTTC.

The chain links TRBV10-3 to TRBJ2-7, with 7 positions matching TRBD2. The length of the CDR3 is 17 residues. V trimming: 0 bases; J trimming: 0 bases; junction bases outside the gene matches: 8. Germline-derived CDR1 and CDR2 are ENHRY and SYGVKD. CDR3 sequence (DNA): TGTGCCATCAGTGAGTCGGTGCTAGCGGCCAACTCCTACGAGCAGTACTTC. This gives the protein CAISESVLAANSYEQYF.

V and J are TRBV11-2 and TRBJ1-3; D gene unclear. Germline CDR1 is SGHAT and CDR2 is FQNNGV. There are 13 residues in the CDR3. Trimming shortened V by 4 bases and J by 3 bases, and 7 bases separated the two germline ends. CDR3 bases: TGTGCCAGCAGCTCACAGCGTGGAAACACCATATATTTT. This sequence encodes CASSSQRGNTIYF.